This T cell receptor (beta chain) came from a study of shared clonotypes between healthy human individuals. The length of the CDR3 is 14 amino acids, counting both ends. Germline V gives CDR1 KGHSH, CDR2 LQKENI. The protocol was immunoSEQ multiplex PCR, while the TCRdb copy is restricted to in-frame clones and leaves out a portion. The data show 730,000 or so clones, about 78% seen once. Study-wide points: Generally, naive subsets came out with larger estimated richness than memory subsets. For sorted subsets, rarefaction showed incomplete sequencing despite large depth.

This clone was found a few times. Its matching antigen is unknown. The missing conserved phenylalanine or tryptophan at the end of this CDR3 makes a read error likely. The DNA is left out, because the CDR3 cannot be placed on it with certainty; the CDR3 is given as TCRdb lists it. The V call is TRBV18, the J call TRBJ2-7; the table's D call, TRBD2, was not checked against the DNA. This receptor was taken from a woman in her twenties or thirties in good health. Sequenced material: memory CD4+ T cells sorted from blood. Subset denoted: CD45RA-negative fraction. CDR3 loop: CASSPSTRDSSRVL.